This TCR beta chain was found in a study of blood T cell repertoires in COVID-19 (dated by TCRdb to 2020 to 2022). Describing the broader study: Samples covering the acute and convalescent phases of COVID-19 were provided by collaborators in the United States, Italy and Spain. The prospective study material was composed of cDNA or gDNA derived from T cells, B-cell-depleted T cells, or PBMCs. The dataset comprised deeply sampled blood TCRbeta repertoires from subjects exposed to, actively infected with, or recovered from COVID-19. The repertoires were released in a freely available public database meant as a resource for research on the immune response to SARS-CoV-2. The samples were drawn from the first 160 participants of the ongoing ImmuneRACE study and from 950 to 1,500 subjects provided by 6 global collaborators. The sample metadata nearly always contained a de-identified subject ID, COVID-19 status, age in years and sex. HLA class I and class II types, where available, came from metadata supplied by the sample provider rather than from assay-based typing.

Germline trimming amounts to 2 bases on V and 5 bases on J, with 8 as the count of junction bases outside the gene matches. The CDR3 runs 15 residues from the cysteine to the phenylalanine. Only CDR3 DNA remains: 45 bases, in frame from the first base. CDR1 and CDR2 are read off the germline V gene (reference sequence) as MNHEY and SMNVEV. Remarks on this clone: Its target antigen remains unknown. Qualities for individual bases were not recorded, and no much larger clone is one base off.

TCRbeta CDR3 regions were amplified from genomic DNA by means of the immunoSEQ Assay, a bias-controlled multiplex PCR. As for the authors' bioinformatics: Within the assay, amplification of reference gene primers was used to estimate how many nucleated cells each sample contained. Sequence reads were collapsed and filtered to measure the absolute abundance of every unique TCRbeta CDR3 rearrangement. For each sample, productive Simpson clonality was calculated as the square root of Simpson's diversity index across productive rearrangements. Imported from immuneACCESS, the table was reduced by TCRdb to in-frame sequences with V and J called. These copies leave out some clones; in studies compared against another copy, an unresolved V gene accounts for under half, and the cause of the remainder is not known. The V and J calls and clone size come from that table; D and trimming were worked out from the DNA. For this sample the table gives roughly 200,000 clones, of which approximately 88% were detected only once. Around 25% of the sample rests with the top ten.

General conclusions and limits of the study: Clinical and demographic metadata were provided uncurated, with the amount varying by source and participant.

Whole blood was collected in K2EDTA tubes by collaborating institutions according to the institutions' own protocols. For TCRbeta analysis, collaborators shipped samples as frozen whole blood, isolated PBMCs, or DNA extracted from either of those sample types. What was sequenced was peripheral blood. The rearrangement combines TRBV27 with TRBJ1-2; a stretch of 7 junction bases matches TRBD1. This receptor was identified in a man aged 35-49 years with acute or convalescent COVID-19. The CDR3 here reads CASSLVGQPIYGYTF. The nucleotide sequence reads TGTGCCAGCAGTTTAGTGGGACAGCCAATATATGGCTACACCTTC.